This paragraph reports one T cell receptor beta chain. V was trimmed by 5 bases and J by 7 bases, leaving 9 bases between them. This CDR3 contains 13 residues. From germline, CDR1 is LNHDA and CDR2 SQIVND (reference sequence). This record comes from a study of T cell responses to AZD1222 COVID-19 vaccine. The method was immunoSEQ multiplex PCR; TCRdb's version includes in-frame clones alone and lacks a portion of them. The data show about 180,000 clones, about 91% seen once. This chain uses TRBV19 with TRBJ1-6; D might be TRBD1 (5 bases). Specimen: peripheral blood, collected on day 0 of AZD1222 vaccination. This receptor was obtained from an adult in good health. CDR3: CASSARQNSPLHF. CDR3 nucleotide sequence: TGTGCCAGTAGTGCGCGACAGAATTCACCCCTCCACTTT.